This T cell receptor beta chain was identified during a study of breast tumors, draining lymph nodes, adjacent tissues. Notes on the study in general: Compared with basal-like, luminal-like tumors shared significantly more repertoire with nontumor tissue. Findings are consistent with lymph node origin and intratumoral expansion of most tumor T cells. Tumors had less TCR diversity than lymph nodes, more than nontumor tissue.

The CDR3 spans 14 residues. Germline V gene data show CDR1 as SGHKS and CDR2 as YYEKEE (reference sequence). After removal of 9 bases from V and 3 bases from J, the junction contained 7 bases not matched to a gene. One entry per CDR3 protein results from TCRdb running MiXCR on the multiplex PCR reads. The table lists about 230,000 distinct CDR3 sequences, 32% of them singletons, with 1.4% in the top ten. The lymph nodes were axillary draining lymph nodes from breast cancer patients. Note on this clonotype: Its antigen remains unknown.

The chain uses TRBV5-5 and TRBJ1-5; 9 bases line up with TRBD1. The sample consisted of axillary lymph node tissue. The clonotype was recovered from a female donor with breast cancer. Some clones in this sample may be carry-over from other donors' samples. In DNA form, the CDR3 reads TGTGCCACCAAAAGACAGGGGGACAATCAGCCCCAGCATTTT. It specifies CATKRQGDNQPQHF. Full variable domain (missing parts from reference TRBV5-5 and TRBJ1-5): DAGVTQSPTHLIKTRGQQVTLRCSPISGHKSVSWYQQVLGQGPQFIFQYYEKEERGRGNFPDRFSARQFPNYSSELNVNALLLGDSALYLCATKRQGDNQPQHFGDGTRLSIL.